This TCR beta chain came from a study of blood T cell repertoires in COVID-19. TCRdb's table, derived via immunoSEQ multiplex PCR, lists solely in-frame clones and lacks some. The repertoire holds 190,000 or so clones, with roughly four fifths as singletons. J was trimmed by 1 base and V by 3 bases; bases with no gene match: 8. The CDR3 loop spans 18 amino acids. The germline V gene has CDR1 LNHDA and CDR2 SQIVND (reference sequence). The TCR sequence derives from a man aged 40-50 years who had recovered from COVID-19. The source material was PBMCs or T cells enriched from blood (not recorded which). The chain has TRBV19 and TRBJ2-2; 10 positions match TRBD2. CDR3 DNA: TGTGCCAGTAGTATGGGGCTAGCGGGGGTGATGAACACCGGGGAGCTGTTTTTT. Translating gives CASSMGLAGVMNTGELFF.